This section outlines one T cell receptor (beta chain) sequence together with its context. What it recognizes is unknown. MiXCR was run by TCRdb on the RT-PCR reads, yielding one entry per CDR3 protein. The table records 800,000 to 1,000,000 distinct CDR3 sequences, around 21% of them present only once. The CDR3 length is 11 residues. The V end lost 1 base, the J end lost 12 bases, and 9 bases lay between the germline ends. The germline V gene encodes CDR1 KGHDR and CDR2 SFDVKD. The entry originates in a study of response to subunit inactivated influenza vaccine. Study-wide points: Authors suggested few new T cells are recruited by each seasonal influenza vaccination.

The starting material was PBMCs from blood, obtained more than 4 days after vaccination. The receptor was isolated from a man aged 50-60 years who received an inactivated influenza vaccine. The genes are TRBV24-1 and TRBJ2-7; D might be TRBD2 (5 bases). The CDR3 reads CATSDLRGLYF. CDR3 bases: TGTGCCACCAGTGATTTACGGGGTTTGTACTTC.